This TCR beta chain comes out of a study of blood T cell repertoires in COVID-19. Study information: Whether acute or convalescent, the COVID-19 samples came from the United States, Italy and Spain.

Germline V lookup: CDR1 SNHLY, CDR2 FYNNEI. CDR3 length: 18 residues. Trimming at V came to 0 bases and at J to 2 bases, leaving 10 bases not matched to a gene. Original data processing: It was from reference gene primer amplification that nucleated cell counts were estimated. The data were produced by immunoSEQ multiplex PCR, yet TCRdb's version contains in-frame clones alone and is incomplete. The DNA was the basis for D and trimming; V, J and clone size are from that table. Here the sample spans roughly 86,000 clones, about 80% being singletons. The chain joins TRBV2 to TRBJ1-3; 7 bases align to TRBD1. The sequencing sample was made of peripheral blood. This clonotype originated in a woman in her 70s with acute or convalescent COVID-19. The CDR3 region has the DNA TGTGCCAGCAGTGAAGCTTACGGACGCAGGGGGACTGGAAACACCATATATTTT. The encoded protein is CASSEAYGRRGTGNTIYF.